These T cell receptor beta chains were read from a single sample in a study of CD8 T cells in ankylosing spondylitis. TCRdb used MiXCR to reprocess the 5' RACE reads, holding one entry per CDR3 protein. The sample shows some 450,000 distinct CDR3 sequences, 15% to 20% of them seen only once. Sequenced sample: blood, either unsorted or a sorted T cell fraction (not recorded which). The receptor source for this set is a male donor with ankylosing spondylitis. The CDR3 runs from the conserved cysteine through the conserved F or W. The order of the fields is V gene, J gene, clone size, D gene, CDR3 DNA, CDR3 protein. D genes are given only for firm matches. Clone size appears in some rows only: once, few, many, or a class for an expanded clone.

v_call: TRBV5-1
j_call: TRBJ2-2
clone_size: many
d_call: TRBD1
cdr3_nt: TGCGCCAGCAGCGCCCCGGGACAGCTGGAGCTGTTTTTT
cdr3_aa: CASSAPGQLELFF

v_call: TRBV20-1
j_call: TRBJ1-5
clone_size: NA
d_call: NA
cdr3_nt: TGCAGTGCTAGTGACAGCAATCAGCCCCAGCATTTT
cdr3_aa: CSASDSNQPQHF

v_call: TRBV20-1
j_call: TRBJ2-2
clone_size: few
d_call: NA
cdr3_nt: TGCAGTGCTAGTGTGACCGGGGAGCTGTTTTTT
cdr3_aa: CSASVTGELFF

v_call: TRBV20-1
j_call: TRBJ1-1
clone_size: NA
d_call: TRBD1
cdr3_nt: TGCAGTGCTAACCAGGGGGCTGACACTGAAGCTTTCTTT
cdr3_aa: CSANQGADTEAFF

v_call: TRBV12-3/TRBV12-4
j_call: TRBJ2-6
clone_size: many
d_call: NA
cdr3_nt: TGTGCCAGCAGTTTAGCGCTGAAGGCAGGGCAAGGCTCTGGGGCCAACGTCCTGACTTTC
cdr3_aa: CASSLALKAGQGSGANVLTF

v_call: TRBV20-1
j_call: TRBJ2-3
clone_size: few
d_call: NA
cdr3_nt: TGCAGTGAGTCCCCCATGGGGACAGATACGCAGTATTTT
cdr3_aa: CSESPMGTDTQYF

v_call: TRBV5-1
j_call: TRBJ2-1
clone_size: many
d_call: NA
cdr3_nt: TGCGCCAGCAGCTTGGAAAGGGGCAATGAGCAGTTCTTC
cdr3_aa: CASSLERGNEQFF

v_call: TRBV30
j_call: TRBJ1-5
clone_size: NA
d_call: NA
cdr3_nt: TGTGCCTGTTCTGGGACATCGAATCAGCCCCAGCATTTT
cdr3_aa: CACSGTSNQPQHF

v_call: TRBV12-3/TRBV12-4
j_call: TRBJ2-1
clone_size: few
d_call: NA
cdr3_nt: TGTGCCAGCAGTTCACCGGACAGCCTACTAAGCTCCTACAATGAGCAGTTCTTC
cdr3_aa: CASSSPDSLLSSYNEQFF

v_call: TRBV7-8
j_call: TRBJ2-7
clone_size: NA
d_call: NA
cdr3_nt: TGTGCCAGCAGCTCGAGGGTCTATACTAGCTCCTACGAGCAGTACTTC
cdr3_aa: CASSSRVYTSSYEQYF

v_call: TRBV4-1
j_call: TRBJ2-7
clone_size: NA
d_call: NA
cdr3_nt: TGCGCCAGCAGCCAAGATCCGGGGGCCTCCTACGAGCAGTACTTC
cdr3_aa: CASSQDPGASYEQYF

v_call: TRBV30
j_call: TRBJ2-1
clone_size: NA
d_call: TRBD2
cdr3_nt: TGTGCCTGGAGTACCGGGACTAGCGGGGGATTTGAGCAGTTCTTC
cdr3_aa: CAWSTGTSGGFEQFF

v_call: TRBV9
j_call: TRBJ2-3
clone_size: NA
d_call: TRBD2
cdr3_nt: TGTGCCAGCAGCGTAGCGGGGGGGCGGGCAGATACGCAGTATTTT
cdr3_aa: CASSVAGGRADTQYF

v_call: TRBV5-6
j_call: TRBJ2-7
clone_size: NA
d_call: NA
cdr3_nt: TGTGCCAGCAGCTTGACGGATGCGTCCTACGAGCAGTACTTC
cdr3_aa: CASSLTDASYEQYF

v_call: TRBV3-1
j_call: TRBJ2-2
clone_size: many
d_call: NA
cdr3_nt: TGTGCCAGCAGCCAAGAGACCGCCTGGACGATCGGGGAGCTGTTTTTT
cdr3_aa: CASSQETAWTIGELFF

v_call: TRBV7-3
j_call: TRBJ2-1
clone_size: many
d_call: NA
cdr3_nt: TGTGCCAGCAGTAAGTCGAGCTCCTACAATGAGCAGTTCTTC
cdr3_aa: CASSKSSSYNEQFF

v_call: TRBV19
j_call: TRBJ1-5
clone_size: many
d_call: TRBD1
cdr3_nt: TGTGCCAGTCTCCCGGGACAGGGAGTGGTTCAGCCCCAGCATTTT
cdr3_aa: CASLPGQGVVQPQHF

v_call: TRBV9
j_call: TRBJ1-1
clone_size: many
d_call: TRBD1
cdr3_nt: TGTGCCAGCAGCCCCGGGACAGGCACTGAAGCTTTCTTT
cdr3_aa: CASSPGTGTEAFF

v_call: TRBV6-1
j_call: TRBJ2-2
clone_size: NA
d_call: NA
cdr3_nt: TGTGCCAGCAGTGCCTTACTCGGAACCGGGGAGCTGTTTTTT
cdr3_aa: CASSALLGTGELFF

v_call: TRBV25-1
j_call: TRBJ2-2
clone_size: NA
d_call: TRBD2
cdr3_nt: TGTGCCAGCAGTAGCGGGAGTGTACCCGGGGAGCTGTTTTTT
cdr3_aa: CASSSGSVPGELFF

v_call: TRBV28
j_call: TRBJ2-5
clone_size: NA
d_call: NA
cdr3_nt: TGTGCCAGCAGGGGCCCCGGGCCCCAGTACTTC
cdr3_aa: CASRGPGPQYF

v_call: TRBV14
j_call: TRBJ2-1
clone_size: NA
d_call: NA
cdr3_nt: TGTGCCAGCAGCCAATTGTCCGGAAATGAGCAGTTCTTC
cdr3_aa: CASSQLSGNEQFF

v_call: TRBV12-3/TRBV12-4
j_call: TRBJ1-4
clone_size: NA
d_call: NA
cdr3_nt: TGTGCCAGCAGTTTCGGCGGGGACAATGAAAAACTGTTTTTT
cdr3_aa: CASSFGGDNEKLFF

v_call: TRBV19
j_call: TRBJ1-5
clone_size: few
d_call: NA
cdr3_nt: TGTGCCAGTAGTATGAAGGGGGGAAGGGGCAATCAGCCCCAGCATTTT
cdr3_aa: CASSMKGGRGNQPQHF

v_call: TRBV7-9
j_call: TRBJ1-4
clone_size: few
d_call: TRBD1
cdr3_nt: TGTGCCAGCAGCTTCGGGACAGGGAGCCAAGAAAAACTGTTTTTT
cdr3_aa: CASSFGTGSQEKLFF

v_call: TRBV7-6
j_call: TRBJ2-7
clone_size: NA
d_call: NA
cdr3_nt: TGTGCCAGCAGCTTAGCCAGGGGAACCGGCGAGCAGTACTTC
cdr3_aa: CASSLARGTGEQYF

v_call: TRBV18
j_call: TRBJ1-1
clone_size: NA
d_call: TRBD1
cdr3_nt: TGTGCCAGCTCACCGACGGACAGGGTTATTTACACTGAAGCTTTCTTT
cdr3_aa: CASSPTDRVIYTEAFF

v_call: TRBV15
j_call: TRBJ1-4
clone_size: few
d_call: TRBD1
cdr3_nt: TGTGCCACCAGACAGGGGGCTCATGAAAAACTGTTTTTT
cdr3_aa: CATRQGAHEKLFF

v_call: TRBV27
j_call: TRBJ2-2
clone_size: many
d_call: TRBD1
cdr3_nt: TGTGCCAGCAGTTTATCCGGGACAGGGAACACCGGGGAGCTGTTTTTT
cdr3_aa: CASSLSGTGNTGELFF

v_call: TRBV6-1
j_call: TRBJ1-5
clone_size: NA
d_call: NA
cdr3_nt: TGTGCCAGCAGACGCCCAGGGGCTGGGGATCAGCCCCAGCATTTT
cdr3_aa: CASRRPGAGDQPQHF

v_call: TRBV3-1
j_call: TRBJ2-7
clone_size: NA
d_call: TRBD1
cdr3_nt: TGTGCCAGCAGCCAAGGGGGGACAGTCTACGAGCAGTACTTC
cdr3_aa: CASSQGGTVYEQYF

v_call: TRBV15
j_call: TRBJ1-4
clone_size: NA
d_call: NA
cdr3_nt: TGTGCCACCAGCAGAGCCCGCGGAGGGTTTAATGAAAAACTGTTTTTT
cdr3_aa: CATSRARGGFNEKLFF

v_call: TRBV11-2
j_call: TRBJ2-3
clone_size: NA
d_call: NA
cdr3_nt: TGTGCCAGCAGCTTAGAGGCCCAGACAGATACGCAGTATTTT
cdr3_aa: CASSLEAQTDTQYF

v_call: TRBV9
j_call: TRBJ2-1
clone_size: NA
d_call: TRBD2
cdr3_nt: TGTGCCAGCAGCGTTAGCGGGGTCTCGGGGAGTGAGCAGTTCTTC
cdr3_aa: CASSVSGVSGSEQFF

v_call: TRBV20-1
j_call: TRBJ2-2
clone_size: few
d_call: NA
cdr3_nt: TGCAGCCTAAGGGGACAGAACACCGGGGAGCTGTTTTTT
cdr3_aa: CSLRGQNTGELFF

v_call: TRBV20-1
j_call: TRBJ2-3
clone_size: NA
d_call: TRBD2
cdr3_nt: TGCAGTGCTAGCGGCCCAGCGGGGGGCTGGTTTAGCACAGATACGCAGTATTTT
cdr3_aa: CSASGPAGGWFSTDTQYF

v_call: TRBV6-1
j_call: TRBJ1-2
clone_size: NA
d_call: NA
cdr3_nt: TGTGCCAGCTTTCTAAACTCAAGGTACCCCGCGACCTTC
cdr3_aa: CASFLNSRYPATF

v_call: TRBV20-1
j_call: TRBJ2-7
clone_size: NA
d_call: NA
cdr3_nt: TGCAGTGCTTTTGGACTCGACGAGCAGTACTTC
cdr3_aa: CSAFGLDEQYF

v_call: TRBV20-1
j_call: TRBJ2-2
clone_size: few
d_call: NA
cdr3_nt: TGCAGTGCTAGCGGGCCCGCCACCGGGGAGCTGTTTTTT
cdr3_aa: CSASGPATGELFF

v_call: TRBV11-2
j_call: TRBJ1-1
clone_size: many
d_call: NA
cdr3_nt: TGTGCCAGCAGCTTAGACCCAGGGGACACTGAAGCTTTCTTT
cdr3_aa: CASSLDPGDTEAFF

v_call: TRBV20-1
j_call: TRBJ1-4
clone_size: few
d_call: NA
cdr3_nt: TGCAGTGCTAGCCCCCGATACAGGGTTTCGGATGAAAAACTGTTTTTT
cdr3_aa: CSASPRYRVSDEKLFF

v_call: TRBV20-1
j_call: TRBJ1-6
clone_size: NA
d_call: NA
cdr3_nt: TGCAGTGCTTGGACAGCCTCCTATAATTCACCCCTCCACTTT
cdr3_aa: CSAWTASYNSPLHF

v_call: TRBV14
j_call: TRBJ2-7
clone_size: NA
d_call: TRBD2
cdr3_nt: TGTGCCAGCAGCCAAGGACTAGCGGGTGACCCCTACGAGCAGTACTTC
cdr3_aa: CASSQGLAGDPYEQYF

v_call: TRBV5-1
j_call: TRBJ2-7
clone_size: many
d_call: TRBD1
cdr3_nt: TGCGCCAGCAGGGTGAGTTCGGGACAGGACGAGCAGTACTTC
cdr3_aa: CASRVSSGQDEQYF

v_call: TRBV6-1
j_call: TRBJ1-1
clone_size: NA
d_call: NA
cdr3_nt: TGTGCCAGCGACTGGACTGTTGGGAACACTGAAGCTTTCTTT
cdr3_aa: CASDWTVGNTEAFF

v_call: TRBV7-2
j_call: TRBJ1-2
clone_size: few
d_call: NA
cdr3_nt: TGTGCCAGCAGCTTAGGCCCGCTACAGGTCCCCATCTATGGCTACACCTTC
cdr3_aa: CASSLGPLQVPIYGYTF

v_call: TRBV20-1
j_call: TRBJ1-1
clone_size: NA
d_call: NA
cdr3_nt: TGCAGTGCTGGGGTGAACACTGAAGCTTTCTTT
cdr3_aa: CSAGVNTEAFF

v_call: TRBV20-1
j_call: TRBJ2-2
clone_size: NA
d_call: NA
cdr3_nt: TGCAGCACCGGGACGGCGAACACCGGGGAGCTGTTTTTT
cdr3_aa: CSTGTANTGELFF

v_call: TRBV10-3
j_call: TRBJ2-3
clone_size: few
d_call: TRBD1
cdr3_nt: TGTGCCATCAACACAGGGGTGGCCACAGATACGCAGTATTTT
cdr3_aa: CAINTGVATDTQYF

v_call: TRBV5-1
j_call: TRBJ2-5
clone_size: NA
d_call: TRBD1
cdr3_nt: TGCGCCAGCAGCGGCCAGGGGGCACTTGAGACCCAGTACTTC
cdr3_aa: CASSGQGALETQYF

v_call: TRBV12-3/TRBV12-4
j_call: TRBJ2-7
clone_size: many
d_call: NA
cdr3_nt: TGTGCCAGCAGCGTCCAGGGTGGTACGCAGTACTTC
cdr3_aa: CASSVQGGTQYF

v_call: TRBV9
j_call: TRBJ2-1
clone_size: NA
d_call: NA
cdr3_nt: TGTGCCAGCGGACGTCCTCGCAATGAGCAGTTCTTC
cdr3_aa: CASGRPRNEQFF

v_call: TRBV7-9
j_call: TRBJ1-5
clone_size: NA
d_call: NA
cdr3_nt: TGTGCCAGCAGCTTGGGCGTGGGACCGACGAACAATCAGCCCCAGCATTTT
cdr3_aa: CASSLGVGPTNNQPQHF

v_call: TRBV29-1
j_call: TRBJ2-3
clone_size: NA
d_call: NA
cdr3_nt: TGCAGCGTTGATCGGGGGACAGATACGCAGTATTTT
cdr3_aa: CSVDRGTDTQYF

v_call: TRBV20-1
j_call: TRBJ2-5
clone_size: few
d_call: NA
cdr3_nt: TGCAGTGCTAGAGATAGGTCGAAGGAGGGGGAGACCCAGTACTTC
cdr3_aa: CSARDRSKEGETQYF

v_call: TRBV12-3/TRBV12-4
j_call: TRBJ1-5
clone_size: NA
d_call: NA
cdr3_nt: TGTGCCAGCAGTTTCTCGCTAAGGGTCAGCGACAATCAGCCCCAGCATTTT
cdr3_aa: CASSFSLRVSDNQPQHF